The T cell receptor beta chain described here comes from a study of cytomegalovirus exposure and HLA in healthy donors. The PCR made use of 60 Vbeta and 13 Jbeta primers. Some clones are missing from TCRdb's copy, which holds only in-frame ones; the method was immunoSEQ multiplex PCR. The sample lists roughly 160,000 clones, about 80% occurring once. CDR1 is SGHNT and CDR2 is YENEEA in the germline V gene. The CDR3 runs to 15 residues. Between the trimmed V and J ends, which lost 1 base and 3 bases, there was a span of 11 bases. General observations from the study: Researchers reported in a later analysis that a missense DCLRE1C variant was tied to TCR beta V- and J-gene trimming. Despite most TCR sequences being rare, some public TCRs occurred in many donors.

In regard to this clone: Antigen specificity is unknown.

The clonotype was recovered from a man younger than 40 in good health and CMV-seronegative. The sequenced material came from PBMCs. This chain connects TRBV11-3 to TRBJ2-3, with D uncertain. The CDR3 spells CASSLGVQETDTQYF. As DNA, the CDR3 is TGTGCCAGCAGCTTAGGGGTCCAGGAAACAGATACGCAGTATTTT.